Below, one TCR beta chain is given with its context. Time point here: newly diagnosed GD, antithyroid drugs for less than 3 months. The TCR library was prepared using RNA isolated from PBMCs. These data originate in a study of regulatory T cells in long-lasting Graves disease. Germline CDR1 reads DFQATT; CDR2 reads SNEGSKA (reference sequence). The CDR3 loop spans 15 amino acids. V lost 3 bases and J 1 base, leaving 13 bases between the germline ends. iRepertoire HTBI primers and Arm-PCR of CDR3 regions built TCR beta libraries. TCRdb re-called the multiplex PCR reads with MiXCR, one entry per CDR3 protein. The data contain about 470,000 distinct CDR3 sequences, roughly 15% of them seen just once; the ten biggest clones take up more than 9%. The same specimen was also included in a second study, on T cells in Graves' hyperthyroidism and ophthalmopathy.

The origin of this receptor is a man aged 35 to 55 with Graves disease. V and J are TRBV20-1 and TRBJ1-5; maybe TRBD1 (5 bases). The starting material was peripheral blood mononuclear cells (PBMCs), obtained at new diagnosis, from a patient treated with antithyroid drugs. In nucleotides, the CDR3 is TGCAGTGCTAGGTCGACAGCGGCGAGCAATCAGCCCCAGCATTTT. It yields the protein CSARSTAASNQPQHF.